What follows describes a single T cell receptor beta chain. Antigen specificity is unknown. The investigators reverse transcribed all of the isolated RNA, so they sequenced expressed TCRB transcripts. Around 3.7 million reads was the average for naive, central memory and regulatory T cell samples. Sequencing used immunoSEQ multiplex PCR; TCRdb keeps in-frame clones, though not all of them. There are 200,000 to 250,000 clones in the sample; roughly 11% occur only once, and 1% to 1.5% lies in the top ten. The data originate from a study of beta chain features in type 1 diabetes. On the study more broadly: Patients did not differ from healthy donors in age, gender or cell yield.

Via the markers CD45RO/CCR7/CD25/CD127/CD95/CD27, stem cell-like memory, regulatory, central memory and naive CD4+ cells were sorted. Germline lookup yields CDR1 LGHNA and CDR2 YNFKEQ. This CDR3 has 16 residues. J lost 3 bases, V lost 2 bases, and 4 bases had no gene match. Study results and caveats: Resolution of whether HLA type affects TCRB rearrangement was not achieved here.

This receptor was taken from a man aged 18 to 35 in good health. The J gene is TRBJ2-1, the V gene TRBV4-2, with TRBD2 matching 10 bases. Sequenced input: central memory CD4+ T cells from blood. CDR3: CASSQQLAGIYNEQFF. The CDR3 nucleotides are TGTGCCAGCAGCCAACAACTAGCGGGGATCTACAATGAGCAGTTCTTC.